This T cell receptor (beta chain) was sequenced for a study of identical twins. V was pared by 4 bases and J by 0 bases, with 7 bases between. This CDR3 is built from 13 residues. CDR1 MNHEY and CDR2 SVGAGI come from the germline V gene. Each CDR3 protein gets one entry after TCRdb re-called the 5' RACE reads with MiXCR. This table holds 550,000 to 700,000 distinct CDR3 sequences, 20% to 25% found once. The table lists this clonotype with many counts. These data are also associated with another study on T cells expressing NK-cell markers.

Specimen: PBMCs. This clonotype originated in a woman aged 18-29 years in good health. The rearrangement joins TRBV6-5 to TRBJ2-7; no definite D call. The CDR3 DNA reads as TGTGCCAGCAGTTCGTCAGGCTCCTACGAGCAGTACTTC. This encodes CASSSSGSYEQYF.